This is a list of T cell receptor beta chains from one sample in a study of T cell changes during pregnancy in multiple sclerosis. The data were produced by immunoSEQ multiplex PCR, yet TCRdb's version contains in-frame clones alone and is incomplete. The table shows about 40,000 clones, with more than 85% occurring only once. Sequencing used CD8+ T cells from peripheral blood mononuclear cells, obtained in the first trimester of pregnancy. These receptors were collected from a female donor with multiple sclerosis, enrolled in a pregnancy study. The CDR3 runs from the conserved cysteine through the conserved F or W. D genes are given only for firm matches. Where a row states a size, it is once, few, many or the class of an expanded clone; other rows omit it.

TGTGCCAGCAGCTTAGGTGGGGGGATCTATGGCTACACCTTC,CASSLGGGIYGYTF,14,.,TRBJ1-2,TRBV11-2,.
TGTGCCAGCAGACAGGGGTCCTACAATGAGCAGTTCTTC,CASRQGSYNEQFF,13,TRBD1,TRBJ2-1,TRBV6-1,once
TGTGCCAGTAGTATAATTATGGCAGCTGAAGCTTTCTTT,CASSIIMAAEAFF,13,.,TRBJ1-1,TRBV19,.
TGTGCCAGTTTTGGGGGGATTAAGCCCGGGACCACTGAAGCTTTCTTT,CASFGGIKPGTTEAFF,16,.,TRBJ1-1,TRBV19,.
TGTGCCAGCAGCCCCCTAGGGGCCCGGGACAGGGGGAACTACGAGCAGTACTTC,CASSPLGARDRGNYEQYF,18,TRBD1,TRBJ2-7,TRBV7-2,.
TGTGCCAGCACCGAAGAGGGAGCGGGGGGCTACAATGAGCAGTTCTTC,CASTEEGAGGYNEQFF,16,TRBD2,TRBJ2-1,TRBV2,.
TGCGCCAGCAGCCCGACAGGGGGAGAGCCCCAGCATTTT,CASSPTGGEPQHF,13,TRBD1,TRBJ1-5,TRBV5-1,.
TGTGCCAGTAGTATCACAGGTATTCAGCCCCAGCATTTT,CASSITGIQPQHF,13,.,TRBJ1-5,TRBV19,.
TGTGCCAGCAGCCTCCGGGCTAGCGGGGCCTCTAGCACAGATACGCAGTATTTT,CASSLRASGASSTDTQYF,18,TRBD2,TRBJ2-3,TRBV13,.
TGTGCCAGCAGCTTAGGACAACCAAATGAGCAGTTCTTC,CASSLGQPNEQFF,13,.,TRBJ2-1,TRBV13,.
TGTGCCACCAGGACAGGGGGCTACGAGCAGTACTTC,CATRTGGYEQYF,12,TRBD1,TRBJ2-7,TRBV6-5,.
TGTGCCAGCAGCTTGGGGGCGGGTTACGAGCAGTACTTC,CASSLGAGYEQYF,13,.,TRBJ2-7,TRBV13,once
TGTGCCAGTAGTATCGGGACGGACAGGGCGGACACTGAAGCTTTCTTT,CASSIGTDRADTEAFF,16,TRBD1,TRBJ1-1,TRBV19,.
TGTGCCAGCAGCCGGACAGGGGCCAATCAGCCCCAGCATTTT,CASSRTGANQPQHF,14,TRBD1,TRBJ1-5,TRBV7-9,.
TGTGCCAGCAGTTTAGGACAGGGGGCGCATTCTAACTATGGCTACACCTTC,CASSLGQGAHSNYGYTF,17,TRBD1,TRBJ1-2,TRBV27,.
TGTGCCAGCAGCCAAGAGGGACAGGGAGACTATGGCTACACCTTC,CASSQEGQGDYGYTF,15,TRBD1,TRBJ1-2,TRBV4-2,few